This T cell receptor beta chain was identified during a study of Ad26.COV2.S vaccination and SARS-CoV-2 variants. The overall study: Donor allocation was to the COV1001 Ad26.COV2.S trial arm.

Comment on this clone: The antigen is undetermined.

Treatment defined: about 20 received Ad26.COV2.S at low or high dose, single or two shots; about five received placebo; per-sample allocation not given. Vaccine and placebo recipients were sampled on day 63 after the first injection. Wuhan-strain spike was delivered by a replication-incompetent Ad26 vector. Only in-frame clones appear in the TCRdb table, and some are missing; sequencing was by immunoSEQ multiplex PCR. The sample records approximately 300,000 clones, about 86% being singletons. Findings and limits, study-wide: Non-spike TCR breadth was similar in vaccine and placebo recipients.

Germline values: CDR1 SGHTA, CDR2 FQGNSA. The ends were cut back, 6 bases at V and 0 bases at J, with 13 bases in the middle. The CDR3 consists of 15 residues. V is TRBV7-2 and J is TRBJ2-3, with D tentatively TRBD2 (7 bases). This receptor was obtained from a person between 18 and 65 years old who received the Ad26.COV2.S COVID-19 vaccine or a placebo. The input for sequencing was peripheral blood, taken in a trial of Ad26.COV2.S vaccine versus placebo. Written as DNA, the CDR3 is TGTGCCAGCAGGAGGGGGGGAGGAAGCACAGATACGCAGTATTTT. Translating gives CASRRGGGSTDTQYF.